The 23 T cell receptor beta chains below come from one sample, sequenced in a study of T-cell memory formation after mild COVID-19. TCRdb ran MiXCR on the 5' RACE reads and lists one entry per CDR3 protein. The sample lists some 320,000 distinct CDR3 sequences; around an eighth were seen once. The sample taken for sequencing was PBMCs or a T cell subset sorted from them (not recorded which). These receptors were collected from a man between 18 and 29 years old who had mild COVID-19 (a few samples of this study predate the infection). Cell type and time point are not known.

This chain joins TRBV6-6 and TRBJ1-2; 9 positions match TRBD1. CDR1 MNHNY and CDR2 SVGAGI come from the germline V gene (reference sequence). CDR3 length: 15 amino acids. The junction had 5 bases not matched to a gene; V was cut back by 6 bases and J by 0 bases. CDR3 bases: TGTGCCAGCAGACGGGACAGGGAAACTAACTATGGCTACACCTTC. Translated: CASRRDRETNYGYTF.

The chain employs TRBV7-2 and TRBJ1-1, with a tentative D call TRBD1 (6 bases). V was shortened by 4 bases and J by 11 bases, with 17 bases between the two germline ends. The CDR3 contains 13 residues. The germline CDR1 and CDR2 sequences are SGHTA and FQGNSA. CDR3 residues: CASSSQGDGRAFF. CDR3 DNA sequence: TGTGCCAGCAGCTCACAGGGCGACGGTCGGGCTTTCTTT.

This clonotype showed up just a few times. The chain joins TRBV7-8 to TRBJ1-4; D is possibly TRBD1 (6 bases). V dropped 1 base and J dropped 8 bases, with 14 bases sitting between them. Germline loops: CDR1 SGHVS, CDR2 FQNEAQ. This CDR3 contains 15 residues. CDR3 loop: CASSLGQGRYEKLFF. The CDR3 DNA is TGTGCCAGCAGCTTAGGCCAGGGGAGGTACGAAAAACTGTTTTTT.

This clonotype was counted a few times. This chain joins TRBV7-3 and TRBJ2-3; TRBD2 might be the D (6 bases). V was pared by 1 base and J by 5 bases, with 10 bases between. Germline V gene lookup returns CDR1 SGHTA and CDR2 FQGTGA. The CDR3 is made up of 14 amino acids. Here the CDR3 reads CASSLSGVEDTQYF. The DNA for the CDR3 is TGTGCCAGCAGCTTAAGCGGGGTTGAAGATACGCAGTATTTT.

V is TRBV5-5 and J is TRBJ2-7, with TRBD1 identical over 10 bases. The J segment lost 5 bases and the V segment lost 0 bases, leaving 8 bases of the junction unmatched. The CDR3 has 16 residues. Germline V lookup: CDR1 SGHKS, CDR2 YYEKEE (reference sequence). The CDR3 reads CASSLGVGQGRNEQYV. Here the CDR3 DNA reads TGTGCCAGCAGCTTGGGGGTGGGACAGGGGAGGAACGAGCAGTACGTC.

This clonotype was detected a few times. This chain links TRBV7-9 with TRBJ1-5; 11 bases align to TRBD1. The trim removed 1 base at V and 7 bases at J, leaving 9 bases unmatched. Germline V gene data show CDR1 as SEHNR and CDR2 as FQNEAQ (reference sequence). CDR3 size: 17 residues. The CDR3 region is CASSLGTGGAEPQPQHF. CDR3 nucleotides: TGTGCCAGCAGCTTAGGGACAGGGGGCGCGGAACCCCAGCCCCAGCATTTT.

The sample holds a few counts of this clonotype. CDR3 nucleotide sequence: TGTGCCAGCACGCTCACCAGAAGCACAGATACGCAGTATTTT. Translating gives CASTLTRSTDTQYF. The chain carries TRBV7-2 and TRBJ2-3; D ambiguous. The germline CDR1 and CDR2 sequences are SGHTA and FQGNSA. This CDR3 spans 14 amino acids. The V end lost 7 bases, the J end lost 0 bases, and 11 bases lay between the germline ends.

This clonotype was picked up a small number of times. This chain links TRBV27 with TRBJ2-1; TRBD1 might be the D (5 bases). V was cut by 5 bases and J by 4 bases, with 12 bases left in between. The CDR3 consists of 14 residues. Germline V gives CDR1 MNHEY, CDR2 SMNVEV (reference sequence). The CDR3 loop reads CASSITQGYNEQFF. DNA for the CDR3: TGTGCCAGCAGTATCACTCAGGGTTACAATGAGCAGTTCTTC.

This clonotype was observed many times. The chain recombines TRBV12-3 or TRBV12-4 with TRBJ2-7, with TRBD1 matching over 8 bases. V lost 5 bases, J lost 3 bases, and 9 bases stayed unmatched. The CDR3 has 15 residues. This CDR3 reads CASSKPGTGGYEQYF. CDR3 nucleotide sequence: TGTGCCAGCAGTAAACCCGGGACAGGAGGCTACGAGCAGTACTTC.

This clonotype was recorded many times. The chain links TRBV7-2 to TRBJ2-2; D possibly uses TRBD1 or TRBD2 (5 bases each). This CDR3 has 15 amino acids. V was pared by 7 bases and J by 6 bases, with 18 bases between. CDR1 and CDR2 (germline): SGHTA, FQGNSA. The CDR3 sequence: CASTPRGLDAGELFF. CDR3 in DNA: TGTGCCAGCACCCCCCGGGGCCTCGACGCCGGGGAGCTGTTTTTT.

The chain links TRBV20-1 to TRBJ1-1; D is unresolved. Germline CDR1 DFQATT, CDR2 SNEGSKA (reference sequence). V lost 3 bases and J 1 base, leaving 3 bases between the germline ends. There are 11 residues in the CDR3. This CDR3 reads CSASWNTEAFF. CDR3 sequence (DNA): TGCAGTGCTAGTTGGAACACTGAAGCTTTCTTT.

This clonotype has a handful of counts. This chain joins TRBV6-4 and TRBJ2-1; D unresolved. This CDR3 region has 14 residues. In germline, CDR1 is MRHNA, CDR2 SNTAGT. V shed 4 bases and J shed 6 bases, with 13 bases lying between them. CDR3: CASSVASRPNEQFF. CDR3 DNA: TGTGCCAGCAGTGTCGCCTCACGGCCCAATGAGCAGTTCTTC.

Worth noting for this clonotype: One junction end does not reproduce the germline sequence, and a read error may be involved. The V gene is TRBV11-2, the J gene TRBJ2-1; no clear D gene. In germline, CDR1 is SGHAT, CDR2 FQNNGV. This CDR3 is 11 amino acids long. The CDR3 sequence is CASSVYNGQFF. The CDR3 nucleotides read TGTGCCAGCAGTGTCTACAATGGGCAGTTCTTC.

The chain links TRBV7-8 to TRBJ2-5; maybe TRBD1 (6 bases). The CDR3 runs 17 residues. The V gene lost 1 base and the J gene lost 5 bases, with 20 bases spanning the gap. In germline, CDR1 is SGHVS, CDR2 FQNEAQ. CDR3 residues: CASSLGIRDTGWETQYF. CDR3 sequence (DNA): TGTGCCAGCAGCTTAGGGATCCGGGACACGGGGTGGGAGACCCAGTACTTC.

This rearrangement joins TRBV27 to TRBJ2-1, with 8 bases matching TRBD2. This CDR3 is 14 amino acids long. V was pared by 4 bases and J by 4 bases, with 3 bases of the junction left unmatched. CDR1 and CDR2 (germline): MNHEY, SMNVEV (reference sequence). The CDR3 reads CASSYAGGYNEQFF. CDR3 DNA sequence: TGTGCCAGCAGTTATGCGGGGGGATACAATGAGCAGTTCTTC.

CDR3 in amino acids: CASSRHREKETQYF. The CDR3 nucleotides are TGTGCCAGTAGTAGGCATCGTGAGAAAGAGACCCAGTACTTC. The genes are TRBV19 and TRBJ2-5; D gene uncertain. The germline CDR1 and CDR2 sequences are LNHDA and SQIVND (reference sequence). Trimming pared 4 bases from V and 3 bases from J, leaving 12 bases between. This CDR3 has 14 amino acids.

In its sample, this clonotype was seen a few times. The chain combines TRBV10-3 with TRBJ1-1, with TRBD1 as a possible D gene (6 bases). V shed 2 bases and J shed 1 base, with 11 bases lying between them. Germline V CDR1 and CDR2: ENHRY, SYGVKD. There are 15 residues in the CDR3. Here the CDR3 reads CAISEGLQGNTEAFF. CDR3 in DNA: TGTGCCATCAGTGAGGGTTTACAGGGGAACACTGAAGCTTTCTTT.

This chain links TRBV27 with TRBJ2-1; D is possibly TRBD1 (5 bases). Germline V gives CDR1 MNHEY, CDR2 SMNVEV (reference sequence). The CDR3 has 15 residues. Trimming pared 7 bases from V and 5 bases from J, leaving 18 bases between. The CDR3: CASTVHSPRDNEQFF. The CDR3 nucleotides are TGTGCCAGCACCGTCCACAGCCCCAGGGACAATGAGCAGTTCTTC.

This clonotype has a handful of counts. V and J are TRBV18 and TRBJ1-1; unclear D gene. Germline CDR1 KGHSH, CDR2 LQKENI. The CDR3 covers 13 residues. V was cut by 3 bases and J by 0 bases, with 5 bases left in between. The CDR3 DNA reads as TGTGCCAGCTCACCGGCCCTGAACACTGAAGCTTTCTTT. It specifies CASSPALNTEAFF.

The rearrangement links TRBV18 to TRBJ2-3; TRBD1 might be the D (5 bases). The CDR3 runs 15 residues. V dropped 3 bases and J dropped 3 bases, with 13 bases sitting between them. Looked up from germline, CDR1 is KGHSH and CDR2 is LQKENI. The CDR3 is CASSPQGQWTDTQYF. CDR3 nucleotides: TGTGCCAGCTCACCCCAAGGACAATGGACAGATACGCAGTATTTT.

This clonotype was seen ten or more times. The V and J genes are TRBV7-9 and TRBJ2-4; D assignment may be TRBD1 or TRBD2 (6 bases each). V lost 1 base and J 6 bases, leaving 13 bases between the germline ends. CDR1 is SEHNR, CDR2 FQNEAQ, per germline (reference sequence). The CDR3 consists of 15 residues. This CDR3 reads CASSLDSGGGNIQYF. CDR3 nucleotide sequence: TGTGCCAGCAGCTTAGACTCTGGAGGGGGAAACATTCAGTACTTC.

The chain couples TRBV19 to TRBJ1-1; D is possibly TRBD1 (6 bases). Germline V gene data show CDR1 as LNHDA and CDR2 as SQIVND (reference sequence). The ends were cut back, 9 bases at V and 3 bases at J, with 26 bases in the middle. This CDR3 contains 17 residues. DNA of the CDR3: TGTGCCAGCCTCAACCGGTGGGGGGCAGCTTTTCACACTGAAGCTTTCTTT. Its translation: CASLNRWGAAFHTEAFF.

There are a few counts of this clonotype. V and J are TRBV6-1 and TRBJ1-1, with D hard to call. Germline loops: CDR1 MNHNS, CDR2 SASEGT. This CDR3 comprises 15 residues. V was clipped by 3 bases and J by 6 bases, with 17 bases between them. The CDR3 sequence: CASSDPDRGDSEAFF. CDR3 nucleotides: TGTGCCAGCAGTGACCCCGACCGCGGGGATTCTGAAGCTTTCTTT.